These T cell receptor beta chains were read from a single sample in a study of T cells after yellow fever vaccination. TCRdb re-analysed the 5' RACE reads in MiXCR, keeping a single row per CDR3 protein. The sample lists about 50,000 distinct CDR3 sequences, 7.4% occurring once. Material: CD8+ T cells sorted from PBMCs, obtained around 15 days after the first yellow fever vaccination. Receptor source: a man between 18 and 29 years old who received the YFV17D yellow fever vaccine. The CDR3 runs from the conserved cysteine through the conserved F or W. D genes are given only for firm matches. Only part of the rows carry a size: once, few, many, or a class if the clone is expanded.

D gene	clone size	V gene	J gene	CDR3 protein	CDR3 DNA
TRBD2	many	TRBV6-1	TRBJ2-7	CASSEGGGSYEQYF	TGTGCCAGCAGCGAAGGCGGGGGCTCCTACGAGCAGTACTTC
-	many	TRBV6-1	TRBJ2-7	CASSPRQEYEQYF	TGTGCCAGCAGCCCACGACAAGAATACGAGCAGTACTTC
-	-	TRBV4-1	TRBJ1-5	CASSQDGSNQPQHF	TGCGCCAGCAGCCAAGATGGGAGCAATCAGCCCCAGCATTTT
-	few	TRBV7-9	TRBJ1-4	CASNLGGPNEKLFF	TGTGCCAGCAACCTTGGAGGGCCTAATGAAAAACTGTTTTTT
TRBD2	-	TRBV19	TRBJ2-1	CASSWSGGALGNEQFF	TGTGCCAGTAGTTGGAGCGGGGGGGCTCTTGGCAATGAGCAGTTCTTC
-	many	TRBV15	TRBJ1-4	CATSSGRGTANEKLFF	TGTGCCACCAGCAGCGGGCGCGGGACGGCTAATGAAAAACTGTTTTTT
-	few	TRBV7-2	TRBJ1-4	CASSLAFGAWKLFF	TGTGCCAGCAGCTTAGCGTTCGGGGCCTGGAAACTGTTTTTT
-	many	TRBV24-1	TRBJ2-5	CATSDNNALRTQYF	TGTGCCACCAGTGATAATAATGCTCTCAGGACCCAGTACTTC
TRBD1	once	TRBV4-3	TRBJ2-7	CASSQGTGGEYEQYF	TGCGCCAGCAGCCAAGGGACAGGGGGCGAGTACGAGCAGTACTTC
-	many	TRBV7-7	TRBJ2-5	CASSLVASSETQYF	TGTGCTAGCAGCTTAGTCGCTTCTTCCGAGACCCAGTACTTC
-	many	TRBV7-9	TRBJ1-4	CASRQEEHPEKLFF	TGTGCCAGCAGGCAAGAGGAGCACCCTGAAAAACTGTTTTTT
-	many	TRBV19	TRBJ2-2	CASSPGPTTGELFF	TGTGCCAGTAGTCCGGGACCCACCACCGGGGAGCTGTTTTTT
TRBD2	many	TRBV19	TRBJ2-1	CASSALLAGGREQFF	TGTGCCAGTTCGGCTCTCTTAGCGGGGGGGCGTGAGCAGTTCTTC
-	many	TRBV4-1	TRBJ2-7	CASSQVVSRTGEQYF	TGCGCCAGCAGCCAAGTCGTGTCGAGGACGGGCGAGCAGTACTTC
-	many	TRBV27	TRBJ1-4	CASSPISGGTNCFF	-
TRBD2	-	TRBV3-1	TRBJ2-3	CASCYAGTSGVTDTQYF	TGTGCCTCCTGTTACGCCGGGACTAGCGGGGTCACAGATACGCAGTATTTT
TRBD1	many	TRBV2	TRBJ1-5	CASRDRVDYQPQHF	TGTGCCAGCAGAGACAGGGTGGATTATCAGCCCCAGCATTTT
-	many	TRBV5-5	TRBJ2-6	CASIPSRGSGANVLTF	TGTGCCAGCATCCCTTCCCGGGGGTCCGGGGCCAACGTCCTGACTTTC
-	-	TRBV11-1	TRBJ1-1	CASSRDRLNTEAFF	TGTGCCAGCAGCCGTGACAGGTTGAACACTGAAGCTTTCTTT
TRBD1	many	TRBV5-6	TRBJ2-4	CASSPDRGKNIQYF	TGTGCCAGCAGCCCGGACAGGGGAAAAAACATTCAGTACTTC
-	many	TRBV29-1	TRBJ1-1	CTAGAGAYDTEAFF	TGCACCGCGGGGGCGGGGGCTTATGACACTGAAGCTTTCTTT
-	many	TRBV7-6	TRBJ2-2	CASSLGDTGELFF	TGTGCCAGCAGCTTAGGGGACACCGGGGAGCTGTTTTTT
TRBD1	many	TRBV7-9	TRBJ2-7	CATGQGVYEQYF	TGTGCCACCGGACAGGGGGTGTACGAGCAGTACTTC
-	many	TRBV4-3	TRBJ2-1	CASSPRVGILSEQFF	TGCGCCAGCAGCCCCAGGGTGGGAATTTTGTCGGAGCAGTTCTTC
-	many	TRBV7-8	TRBJ2-1	CASSPGGRIYYNEQFF	TGTGCCAGCAGCCCCGGGGGGCGGATCTACTACAATGAGCAGTTCTTC
-	many	TRBV25-1	TRBJ1-4	CASSGKGGATNEKLFF	TGTGCCAGCAGTGGCAAGGGGGGGGCCACTAATGAAAAACTGTTTTTT
-	-	TRBV3-1	TRBJ2-5	CASSETGQETQYF	TGTGCCAGCAGTGAGACAGGACAAGAGACCCAGTACTTC
-	many	TRBV7-2	TRBJ1-4	CASTDLGANEKLFF	TGTGCCAGCACCGACCTGGGGGCTAATGAAAAACTGTTTTTT
-	-	TRBV12-3/TRBV12-4	TRBJ2-2	CAFSLGTLSPNTGELFF	TGTGCCTTCAGTTTGGGCACCCTCAGCCCGAACACCGGGGAGCTGTTTTTT
-	many	TRBV7-9	TRBJ2-3	CASSLVGRTDTQYF	TGTGCCAGCAGCTTAGTTGGACGCACAGATACGCAGTATTTT
-	many	TRBV30	TRBJ1-6	CAGRGADNSPLHF	TGTGCCGGACGGGGGGCAGACAATTCACCCCTCCACTTT
TRBD1	many	TRBV28	TRBJ2-3	CASKKTGASTDTQYF	TGTGCCAGCAAAAAAACAGGGGCCAGCACAGATACGCAGTATTTT
-	many	TRBV12-3/TRBV12-4	TRBJ2-3	CASSESANTDTQYF	TGTGCCAGCAGCGAGTCGGCGAACACAGATACGCAGTATTTT
TRBD1	many	TRBV6-6	TRBJ1-2	CASSYTGGGYGYTF	TGTGCCAGCAGTTACACAGGGGGCGGGTATGGCTACACCTTC
-	many	TRBV9	TRBJ2-2	CASSVRGREVDTGELFF	TGTGCCAGCAGCGTACGGGGCAGGGAGGTCGACACCGGGGAGCTGTTTTTT
TRBD1	many	TRBV7-2	TRBJ2-5	CASSLPRDRPVFGEETQYF	TGTGCCAGCAGCTTACCCCGGGACAGGCCCGTCTTCGGCGAAGAGACCCAGTACTTC
-	-	TRBV23-1	TRBJ1-4	CASSQSPEKLFF	TGCGCCAGCAGTCAATCTCCTGAAAAACTGTTTTTT
-	many	TRBV5-1	TRBJ2-2	CASSQRRENTGELFF	TGCGCCAGCAGCCAACGACGGGAGAACACCGGGGAGCTGTTTTTT
-	-	TRBV14	TRBJ2-2	CASSRSRVTGELFF	TGTGCCAGCAGCCGCTCCAGGGTCACCGGGGAGCTGTTTTTT
-	-	TRBV7-6	TRBJ2-5	CASSLASKAGRRGTQYF	TGTGCCAGCAGCTTAGCCTCCAAGGCCGGCCGAAGGGGGACCCAGTACTTC
TRBD2	medium-sized	TRBV4-2	TRBJ2-1	CASSQVAGGNNEQFF	TGTGCCAGCAGCCAAGTAGCGGGGGGCAACAATGAGCAGTTCTTC
-	many	TRBV27	TRBJ2-1	CASSLSITGSSYNEQFF	TGTGCCAGCAGTTTATCGATAACGGGGAGCTCCTACAATGAGCAGTTCTTC
TRBD1	many	TRBV9	TRBJ2-1	CASNRGTSNEQFF	TGTGCCAGTAACAGGGGGACTTCCAATGAGCAGTTCTTC
TRBD2	many	TRBV9	TRBJ2-3	CASSALAGAADTQYF	TGTGCCAGCAGCGCCCTAGCGGGGGCCGCAGATACGCAGTATTTT
-	many	TRBV6-2/TRBV6-3	TRBJ2-2	CASSYSQLSGELFF	TGTGCCAGCAGTTACTCTCAGCTTTCCGGGGAGCTGTTTTTT